These 4 T cell receptor beta chains were sequenced from one sample in a study of blood T cell repertoires in COVID-19. Clones were read by immunoSEQ multiplex PCR, and TCRdb kept only the in-frame ones, dropping some. The sample carries approximately 49,000 clones, over 65% recorded once. Sequencing used peripheral blood. These receptors were collected from a woman aged 65 to 85 with acute or convalescent COVID-19.

The chain joins TRBV18 to TRBJ2-7; D may be TRBD2 (5 bases). Germline values: CDR1 KGHSH, CDR2 LQKENI. The CDR3 contains 13 residues. V lost 2 bases and J 6 bases, leaving 11 bases between the germline ends. The CDR3 is CASSPSDSREQYF. The CDR3 DNA reads TGTGCCAGCTCACCATCGGACTCACGCGAGCAGTACTTC. The variable domain in full, completed from reference TRBV18 and TRBJ2-7, reads NAGVMQNPRHLVRRRGQEARLRCSPMKGHSHVYWYRQLPEEGLKFMVYLQKENIIDESGMPKERFSAEFPKEGPSILRIQQVVRGDSAAYFCASSPSDSREQYFGPGTRLTVT.

The V gene is TRBV7-2, the J gene TRBJ2-4; D is unresolved. Trimming took 5 bases from V and 5 from J, leaving 13 bases between them. This CDR3 spans 14 amino acids. Germline V lookup: CDR1 SGHTA, CDR2 FQGNSA. CDR3 DNA: TGTGCCAGCAGCATAACTCCCCAGGAAAACATTCAGTACTTC. The encoded protein is CASSITPQENIQYF.

The V and J genes are TRBV29-1 and TRBJ2-2, with TRBD1 as a possible D gene (5 bases). Per germline, CDR1 SQVTM and CDR2 ANQGSEA. The V and J ends lost 6 bases and 2 bases respectively, with 16 bases between them. This CDR3 spans 15 amino acids. The CDR3 spells CSVAPPGINTGELFF. CDR3 nucleotides: TGCAGCGTCGCTCCGCCAGGGATCAACACCGGGGAGCTGTTTTTT.

In nucleotides, the CDR3 is TGTGCCAGCAGTTTGGGACAGCCTAATGAAAAACTGTTTTTT. Its translation: CASSLGQPNEKLFF. The rearrangement links TRBV2 to TRBJ1-4; 7 nucleotides match TRBD1. This CDR3 has 14 residues. CDR1 and CDR2 (germline): SNHLY, FYNNEI. With 5 bases clipped from V and 3 bases from J, the junction kept 3 bases outside the gene matches.